Listed below are T cell receptor beta chains from one sample, sequenced in a study of blood T cell repertoires in COVID-19. The repertoire was sequenced with immunoSEQ multiplex PCR; TCRdb's copy has only in-frame clones and lacks some. In the table there are 150,000 to 200,000 clones, about 86% of which are singletons. The sequenced sample consisted of peripheral blood. These TCRs come from a man aged 55-75 years with acute or convalescent COVID-19. Both conserved end residues are part of each CDR3. The D gene is left open where the match is weak. Clone size is not always given. Where it is, it says once, few, many or a class for expanded clones.

D gene: TRBD2; J gene: TRBJ2-7; V gene: TRBV5-5; clone size: -; CDR3 protein: CASRNRAGDLLEQYF; CDR3 DNA: TGTGCCAGCAGGAATCGAGCGGGAGACCTCTTGGAGCAGTACTTC
D gene: TRBD2; J gene: TRBJ2-1; V gene: TRBV3-1/TRBV3-2; clone size: -; CDR3 protein: CASSLRTLAGVSEQFF; CDR3 DNA: TGTGCCAGCAGCCTCAGAACCCTAGCGGGAGTCTCTGAGCAGTTCTTC
D gene: TRBD1; J gene: TRBJ1-4; V gene: TRBV6-5; clone size: -; CDR3 protein: CASRPDRGRGKLFF; CDR3 DNA: TGTGCCAGCAGGCCCGACAGGGGACGGGGAAAACTGTTTTTT
D gene: -; J gene: TRBJ2-7; V gene: TRBV28; clone size: once; CDR3 protein: CASTDTYEQYF; CDR3 DNA: TGTGCCAGCACGGACACCTACGAGCAGTACTTC
D gene: TRBD1; J gene: TRBJ1-1; V gene: TRBV19; clone size: -; CDR3 protein: CASSIRRQGATNTEAFF; CDR3 DNA: TGTGCCAGTAGTATTAGGCGACAGGGGGCAACGAACACTGAAGCTTTCTTT
D gene: TRBD1; J gene: TRBJ2-7; V gene: TRBV15; clone size: -; CDR3 protein: CATSRETGGYEQYF; CDR3 DNA: TGTGCCACCAGCAGAGAGACAGGGGGCTACGAGCAGTACTTC
D gene: -; J gene: TRBJ2-1; V gene: TRBV24-1; clone size: -; CDR3 protein: CATAGVRASYNEQFF; CDR3 DNA: TGTGCCACCGCGGGCGTTCGGGCCTCGTACAATGAGCAGTTCTTC
D gene: -; J gene: TRBJ1-5; V gene: TRBV19; clone size: -; CDR3 protein: CASNWEVNQPQHF; CDR3 DNA: TGTGCCAGTAACTGGGAGGTCAATCAGCCCCAGCATTTT
D gene: -; J gene: TRBJ2-5; V gene: TRBV6-5; clone size: once; CDR3 protein: CASSYGARVETQYF; CDR3 DNA: TGTGCCAGCAGTTACGGGGCCAGGGTGGAGACCCAGTACTTC
D gene: TRBD1; J gene: TRBJ1-5; V gene: TRBV7-2; clone size: -; CDR3 protein: CASSTNRGPQPQHF; CDR3 DNA: TGTGCCAGCAGCACGAACAGGGGGCCTCAGCCCCAGCATTTT
D gene: -; J gene: TRBJ2-7; V gene: TRBV19; clone size: -; CDR3 protein: CASSIGGATYEQYF; CDR3 DNA: TGTGCCAGTAGTATAGGGGGCGCGACCTACGAGCAGTACTTC